This TCR beta chain was obtained from a study of blood T cells in healthy people across ages. The study, taken as a whole, reports: Long-lived donors exceeded aged donors in naive CD4+ cells and diversity.

The germline CDR1 and CDR2 sequences are LNHNV and YYDKDF (reference sequence). The CDR3 loop spans 15 amino acids. Trimming cost V 1 base and J 3 bases, with 12 bases left between them. A J-beta primer mix and a sample-barcoded 5' primer were used in a second PCR of about 7 to 12 cycles. TCRdb fed the 5' RACE reads into MiXCR, producing one record per CDR3 protein. The data contain about 730,000 distinct CDR3 sequences, approximately 39% of them singletons. Each sample yielded at least 5.5 micrograms of PBMC total RNA. Comments on this clonotype: No antigen is known for it.

The sample consisted of blood. This TCR was recovered from a woman aged 55-75 years in good health. The rearrangement uses TRBV15 and TRBJ1-2; TRBD1 is a possible D gene (5 bases). CDR3 bases: TGTGCCACCAGCAGAGGGGTGGGCAGGGACTATGGCTACACCTTC. Its protein product is CATSRGVGRDYGYTF.